This T cell receptor beta chain was recovered during a study of T cell responses to AZD1222 COVID-19 vaccine. The study's findings and limits: After the peak T cell response, and only then, were repertoires sampled.

A note on this clone: Its antigen is as yet unknown.

Germline CDR1 and CDR2: MNHEY and SMNVEV (reference sequence). The CDR3 has 15 amino acids. The V and J ends lost 4 bases and 6 bases respectively, with 16 bases between them. Method: immunoSEQ multiplex PCR; TCRdb's copy keeps in-frame clones and lacks some. Of 130,000 or so clones in the sample, about 90% were seen once. The sequences come from peripheral blood, collected on day 0 of AZD1222 vaccination. The sequence was collected from an adult in good health. V usage is TRBV27 and J usage is TRBJ1-5, with D tentatively TRBD1 (6 bases). CDR3 sequence reads: CASSSIGGHGQPQHF. CDR3 sequence (DNA): TGTGCCAGCAGTTCAATTGGGGGGCATGGTCAGCCCCAGCATTTT.